A single sample gave rise to the 27 T cell receptor beta chains below, sequenced in a study of response to subunit inactivated influenza vaccine. From the RT-PCR reads, TCRdb called clonotypes with MiXCR, one entry per CDR3 protein. Of around 570,000 distinct CDR3 sequences listed, 11% are singletons. The data were also submitted as part of a second study, on T cells expressing NK-cell markers. Per that study: UMIs were included in TCR beta cDNA generated by 5'RACE template switching.

The input for sequencing was PBMCs from blood, taken on the day of vaccination. Source of these receptors: a man aged 45-65 years who received an inactivated influenza vaccine.

This chain uses TRBV11-1 with TRBJ2-2; 12 bases fit TRBD2. Per germline, CDR1 SGHAT and CDR2 FQDESV (reference sequence). The trim removed 0 bases at V and 3 bases at J, leaving 5 bases unmatched. CDR3 length equals 18 residues. Written as DNA, the CDR3 is TGTGCCAGCAGCTTAGCCGGGACTAGCGGGTGGTACACCGGGGAGCTGTTTTTT. Its protein is CASSLAGTSGWYTGELFF.

The chain joins TRBV5-1 to TRBJ2-2, with 7 bases matching TRBD1. Looked up from germline, CDR1 is SGHRS and CDR2 is YFSETQ. The ends lost 0 bases at V and 4 bases at J; junction bases unmatched: 9. The CDR3 totals 17 residues. The CDR3, as DNA: TGCGCCAGCAGCTTGGCTCCAACAGGGGCGGTCACCGGGGAGCTGTTTTTT. This gives the protein CASSLAPTGAVTGELFF.

The chain employs TRBV5-5 and TRBJ2-6, with D possibly being TRBD1 or TRBD2 (5 bases each). Trimming took off 3 bases at V and 2 bases at J, with 18 bases between the two ends. The CDR3 contains 18 residues. Germline V gene lookup returns CDR1 SGHKS and CDR2 YYEKEE (reference sequence). The CDR3: CASSSTGALEPGANVLTF. As DNA, the CDR3 is TGTGCCAGCAGCTCAACCGGGGCGCTTGAACCTGGGGCCAACGTCCTGACTTTC.

The rearrangement uses TRBV29-1 and TRBJ1-2; D call uncertain. With 1 base removed from V and 0 bases from J, the gap between germline ends came to 9 bases. The CDR3 length is 14 residues. From germline, CDR1 is SQVTM and CDR2 ANQGSEA. The CDR3 sequence: CSVEGGLANYGYTF. For the CDR3, the DNA is TGCAGCGTTGAAGGAGGCTTAGCTAACTATGGCTACACCTTC.

This clonotype came up a few times. CDR3 sequence: CAWKRGSGNQPQHF. The DNA for the CDR3 is TGTGCCTGGAAGCGGGGGAGCGGCAATCAGCCCCAGCATTTT. The V gene is TRBV30, the J gene TRBJ1-5; tentative D call: TRBD1 (5 bases). Trimming removed 4 bases from V and 2 bases from J, with 12 bases in between. This CDR3 has 14 residues. Germline CDR1 and CDR2: GTSNPN and SVGIG (reference sequence). Looking up the rest from reference TRBV30 and TRBJ1-5 gives the full variable domain: SQTIHQWPATLVQPVGSPLSLECTVEGTSNPNLYWYRQAAGRGLQLLFYSVGIGQISSEVPQNLSASRPQDRQFILSSKKLLLSDSGFYLCAWKRGSGNQPQHFGDGTRLSIL.

This chain connects TRBV20-1 to TRBJ2-7, with D possibly being TRBD2 (6 bases). Trimming removed 3 bases at V and 6 bases at J, with 21 bases between. The CDR3 totals 15 residues. Germline CDR1 reads DFQATT; CDR2 reads SNEGSKA (reference sequence). DNA of the CDR3: TGCAGTGCTAGGATCGTACGGGAGATCGGTGGCGAGCAGTACTTC. It yields the protein CSARIVREIGGEQYF.

The chain is built from TRBV18 and TRBJ2-2; 13 bases fit TRBD2. V shed 6 bases and J 0 bases; nucleotides not matched to a gene: 4. The CDR3 totals 17 residues. CDR1 KGHSH and CDR2 LQKENI come from the germline V gene. CDR3: CASSGLAGAANTGELFF. CDR3 DNA: TGTGCCAGCTCTGGACTAGCGGGAGCAGCGAACACCGGGGAGCTGTTTTTT.

This clonotype appeared many times. The rearrangement uses TRBV12-3 or TRBV12-4 and TRBJ2-2; D may correspond to TRBD1 or TRBD2 (5 bases each). The CDR3 loop spans 12 amino acids. Trimming removed 5 bases from V and 10 bases from J, with 11 bases in between. CDR3 amino acids: CASSPGASELFF. As DNA, the CDR3 is TGTGCCAGCAGTCCCGGGGCCTCGGAGCTGTTTTTT.

This clonotype was detected only a few times. The chain carries TRBV14 and TRBJ2-2, with D possibly being TRBD1 (6 bases). The CDR3 contains 15 residues. Germline V lookup: CDR1 SGHDN, CDR2 FVKESK. The V end lost 1 base, the J end lost 5 bases, and 11 bases lay between the germline ends. The CDR3 region is CASSQVPGETGELFF. CDR3 DNA: TGTGCCAGCAGCCAAGTCCCAGGGGAGACCGGGGAGCTGTTTTTT.

The chain carries TRBV11-2 and TRBJ1-2; a possible D gene is TRBD1 (6 bases). The CDR3 covers 15 residues. Germline assignment: CDR1 SGHAT and CDR2 FQNNGV. V was shortened by 1 base and J by 4 bases, with 13 bases between the two germline ends. In nucleotides, the CDR3 is TGTGCCAGCAGCTTAGTACAGGGTGCTCTCTATGGCTACACCTTC. Protein sequence: CASSLVQGALYGYTF.

This clonotype was seen ten or more times. This chain links TRBV11-2 with TRBJ2-1, with 10 bases fitting TRBD1. V was pared by 4 bases and J by 7 bases, with 7 bases of the junction left unmatched. The CDR3 is 15 residues long. Germline CDR1 reads SGHAT; CDR2 reads FQNNGV. In DNA form, the CDR3 reads TGTGCCAGCAGCTCGACCGGGACAGGGGTGAATGAGCAGTTCTTC. Amino acid sequence: CASSSTGTGVNEQFF.

Comment on this clonotype: A much larger clone lies a single base off, so this may be a read error. This chain uses TRBV7-2 with TRBJ2-7, with TRBD2 identical over 14 bases. V lost 6 bases to trimming and J lost 4 bases; unmatched junction nucleotides: 2. Germline loops: CDR1 SGHTA, CDR2 FQGNSA. This CDR3 contains 14 residues. The DNA of the CDR3 is TGTGCCAGCAGGGGGACTAGCGGGGGTTACGAGCAGTACTTC. Encoded protein: CASRGTSGGYEQYF.

V is TRBV5-1 and J is TRBJ2-7, with D possibly being TRBD1 (5 bases). The V gene lost 0 bases and the J gene lost 5 bases, with 15 bases spanning the gap. CDR1 and CDR2 from the germline V gene are SGHRS and YFSETQ. This CDR3 is 15 amino acids long. The CDR3 DNA reads TGCGCCAGCAGCTTGGAGTGGTCAGGGTTCCACGAGCAGTACTTC. As protein: CASSLEWSGFHEQYF.

In this sample, this clonotype turned up a few times. This sequence joins TRBV12-3 or TRBV12-4 and TRBJ2-1; TRBD1 matches 8 bases. The V segment lost 6 bases and the J segment 4 bases; nucleotides outside the gene matches: 8. The CDR3 is made up of 15 amino acids. The CDR3 DNA sequence: TGTGCCAGCAGGCCAGGACAGGGAGTTTACAATGAGCAGTTCTTC. This sequence encodes CASRPGQGVYNEQFF.

This clonotype was counted only a few times. This chain uses TRBV28 with TRBJ2-5; 8 positions agree with TRBD2. CDR1 is MDHEN, CDR2 SYDVKM, per germline. The CDR3 contains 14 residues. With V trimmed by 6 bases and J by 2 bases, 5 bases remained unmatched. In DNA, the CDR3 is TGTGCCAGCAGGCCCCCGGGGGGGCAAGAGACCCAGTACTTC. It encodes CASRPPGGQETQYF.

There are a few counts of this clonotype. The chain is built from TRBV4-1 and TRBJ2-7; D possibly corresponds to TRBD1 (5 bases). The CDR3 is 16 residues long. The V gene's germline CDR1 is MGHRA and CDR2 YSYEKL. The ends were cut back, 0 bases at V and 1 base at J, with 13 bases in the middle. CDR3 bases: TGCGCCAGCAGCCAAGAACAGGTCGGTTTTTCCTACGAGCAGTACTTC. As protein: CASSQEQVGFSYEQYF.

This chain connects TRBV25-1 to TRBJ2-3; D gene ambiguous. Germline V lookup: CDR1 MGHDK, CDR2 SYGVNS. This CDR3 contains 13 residues. Trimming cost V 6 bases and J 1 base, with 8 bases left between them. The CDR3 DNA follows: TGTGCCAGCAGGGGCGGACGCACAGATACGCAGTATTTT. It translates to CASRGGRTDTQYF.

This clonotype was detected a few times. The CDR3 nucleotides are TGTGCCAGCAGCTTAACCTCAGGGGGCGCGGGGCACGAGCAGTACTTC. Translation: CASSLTSGGAGHEQYF. The chain recombines TRBV7-2 with TRBJ2-7; 8 bases line up with TRBD1. Germline CDR1 is SGHTA and CDR2 is FQGNSA. V lost 2 bases and J lost 5; bases outside the gene matches: 11. This CDR3 has 16 amino acids.

This clonotype was detected many times. This rearrangement joins TRBV5-1 to TRBJ2-1, with a possible D match to TRBD1 (6 bases). Germline V gene data show CDR1 as SGHRS and CDR2 as YFSETQ. CDR3 size: 17 residues. V was cut by 3 bases and J by 4 bases, with 20 bases left in between. The CDR3 here is CASSSTGLAFLYNEQFF. The CDR3 nucleotides are TGCGCCAGCAGCTCAACAGGGTTAGCTTTCCTATACAATGAGCAGTTCTTC.

This clonotype came up a few times. The chain has TRBV11-2 and TRBJ2-1; no clear D gene. CDR3 length: 15 amino acids. V gave up 1 base and J gave up 6 bases, with 13 bases separating them. The germline gives CDR1 SGHAT, CDR2 FQNNGV. The CDR3 DNA follows: TGTGCCAGCAGCTTAGCTTGGGGTCCCCTCAATGAGCAGTTCTTC. Translating gives CASSLAWGPLNEQFF.

The chain is built from TRBV28 and TRBJ2-3; D unresolved. V lost 7 bases and J 3 bases, leaving 8 bases between the germline ends. In germline, CDR1 is MDHEN, CDR2 SYDVKM. There are 12 residues in the CDR3. CDR3 in DNA: TGTGCCAGCAAGCTAGGGACAGATACGCAGTATTTT. It yields the protein CASKLGTDTQYF.

This chain uses TRBV6-1 with TRBJ2-7; TRBD1 matches at 9 bases. In germline, CDR1 is MNHNS, CDR2 SASEGT. The CDR3 is 15 amino acids. V lost 5 bases to trimming and J lost 3 bases; unmatched junction nucleotides: 8. CDR3 protein: CASSPTAGQGYEQYF. CDR3 in DNA: TGTGCCAGCAGTCCCACTGCGGGACAGGGCTACGAGCAGTACTTC.

The chain links TRBV19 to TRBJ1-3, with D unclear. The CDR3 has 13 residues. CDR1 is LNHDA and CDR2 is SQIVND in the germline V gene (reference sequence). V was trimmed by 6 bases and J by 2 bases, leaving 8 bases between them. In DNA form, the CDR3 reads TGTGCCAGTAGGACGGCGACTGGAAACACCATATATTTT. Protein: CASRTATGNTIYF.

This clonotype appeared many times. V usage is TRBV9 and J usage is TRBJ2-3; possibly TRBD1 for D (5 bases). Trimming pared 2 bases from V and 4 bases from J, leaving 8 bases between. Germline V CDR1 and CDR2: SGDLS, YYNGEE. The CDR3 is 13 amino acids. DNA for the CDR3: TGTGCCAGCAGCGTCTTGACAGCAGATACGCAGTATTTT. This gives the protein CASSVLTADTQYF. Variable domain in full (rest from reference TRBV9 and TRBJ2-3): DSGVTQTPKHLITATGQRVTLRCSPRSGDLSVYWYQQSLDQGLQFLIQYYNGEERAKGNILERFSAQQFPDLHSELNLSSLELGDSALYFCASSVLTADTQYFGPGTRLTVL.

This clonotype was detected ten times or more. The chain recombines TRBV5-1 with TRBJ2-7; D is tentatively TRBD1 or TRBD2 (5 bases each). Germline V gives CDR1 SGHRS, CDR2 YFSETQ. The ends were cut back, 0 bases at V and 7 bases at J, with 11 bases in the middle. The CDR3 sequence is 13 residues long. The CDR3 bases are TGCGCCAGCAGCTTGGGAGGGGTCGGGGAGCAGTACTTC. Translation gives CASSLGGVGEQYF. Together with reference TRBV5-1 and TRBJ2-7, the CDR3 gives the full variable domain: KAGVTQTPRYLIKTRGQQVTLSCSPISGHRSVSWYQQTPGQGLQFLFEYFSETQRNKGNFPGRFSGRQFSNSRSEMNVSTLELGDSALYLCASSLGGVGEQYFGPGTRLTVT.

The chain joins TRBV28 to TRBJ2-5; either TRBD1 or TRBD2 may supply D (6 bases each). This CDR3 comprises 14 residues. Germline V gives CDR1 MDHEN, CDR2 SYDVKM. V shed 7 bases and J shed 3 bases, with 15 bases lying between them. The CDR3 spells CASTELGGKETQYF. CDR3 bases: TGTGCCAGCACCGAACTGGGGGGCAAAGAGACCCAGTACTTC.

This clonotype was observed a few times. This CDR3 reads CASSGLAGGLSYEQYF. The DNA of the CDR3 is TGTGCCAGCAGCGGACTAGCGGGGGGCCTTTCCTACGAGCAGTACTTC. The gene calls are TRBV6-1 and TRBJ2-7; the match to TRBD2 covers 14 bases. The CDR3 consists of 16 residues. V lost 6 bases and J lost 1; bases outside the gene matches: 5. Germline CDR1 MNHNS, CDR2 SASEGT.